Shown below are 29 T cell receptor beta chains from a single sample sequenced in a study of cytomegalovirus exposure and HLA in healthy donors. A multiplex PCR was run with 60 Vbeta primers and 13 Jbeta primers. Method: immunoSEQ multiplex PCR; TCRdb's copy keeps in-frame clones and lacks some. The sample includes over 150,000 clones, around four fifths seen only once; the top ten take 6.5%. Sequencing was done on a sample of PBMCs. All receptors derive from a woman in her forties or fifties in good health and CMV-seropositive.

The V gene is TRBV28, the J gene TRBJ2-7, with TRBD2 identical over 13 bases. Germline CDR1 MDHEN, CDR2 SYDVKM. The CDR3 sequence is 14 residues long. The trim removed 5 bases at V and 3 bases at J, leaving 1 base unmatched. The DNA of the CDR3 is TGTGCCAGCAGTCGGACTAGCGGGAGCTACGAGCAGTACTTC. It translates to CASSRTSGSYEQYF.

The CDR3 DNA is TGTGCCAGTAGTATTAGGGGACTAGCGGGGACGAACACCGGGGAGCTGTTTTTT. Translated, it gives CASSIRGLAGTNTGELFF. The rearrangement uses TRBV19 and TRBJ2-2, with TRBD2 identical over 13 bases. The CDR3 is 18 residues long. Germline V CDR1 and CDR2: LNHDA, SQIVND (reference sequence). The ends lost 3 bases at V and 0 bases at J; junction bases unmatched: 4.

With regard to this clone: Other DNA sequences in this specimen translate into the identical CDR3. The chain carries TRBV6-5 and TRBJ1-1; D uncertain. There are 12 residues in the CDR3. V shed 4 bases and J shed 4 bases, with 7 bases lying between them. CDR1 and CDR2 from the germline V gene are MNHEY and SVGAGI. The CDR3 nucleotides are TGTGCCAGCAGTTCCCCCGGCACTGAAGCTTTCTTT. Its protein is CASSSPGTEAFF.

The rearrangement links TRBV5-1 to TRBJ2-3, with a tentative D call TRBD1 (5 bases). V dropped 0 bases and J dropped 6 bases, with 11 bases sitting between them. Germline V lookup: CDR1 SGHRS, CDR2 YFSETQ. There are 14 residues in the CDR3. For the CDR3, the DNA is TGCGCCAGCAGCTTGGCCCAGGGCTGGGATACGCAGTATTTT. Its translation: CASSLAQGWDTQYF.

On this clone itself: Other DNA sequences within the sample encode an identical CDR3. The V call is TRBV28, the J call TRBJ1-2; TRBD1 might be the D (6 bases). Germline assignment: CDR1 MDHEN and CDR2 SYDVKM. Trimming stripped 2 bases from V and 8 bases from J, with 9 bases between. This CDR3 comprises 12 residues. The CDR3 nucleotides read TGTGCCAGCAGTTTAAGGGGGTACGGCTACACCTTC. Residues: CASSLRGYGYTF.

The chain employs TRBV7-2 and TRBJ1-5; D is ambiguous. The CDR3 loop spans 15 amino acids. CDR1 is SGHTA, CDR2 FQGNSA, per germline. With 3 bases removed from V and 3 bases from J, the gap between germline ends came to 12 bases. The chain's CDR3 is CASSFAGYLNQPQHF. CDR3 sequence (DNA): TGTGCCAGCAGCTTCGCAGGCTACCTCAATCAGCCCCAGCATTTT. The whole variable domain, remainder taken from reference TRBV7-2 and TRBJ1-5, is GAGVSQSPSNKVTEKGKDVELRCDPISGHTALYWYRQSLGQGLEFLIYFQGNSAPDKSGLPSDRFSAERTGGSVSTLTIQRTQQEDSAVYLCASSFAGYLNQPQHFGDGTRLSIL.

This chain joins TRBV9 and TRBJ2-2; 7 positions match TRBD2. This CDR3 contains 15 residues. The V and J ends lost 5 bases and 3 bases, in that order; junction bases with no gene match: 7. Per the germline V gene, CDR1 is SGDLS and CDR2 is YYNGEE. CDR3 amino acids: CASRGRGRDTGELFF. CDR3 nucleotide sequence: TGTGCCAGCAGAGGGAGGGGCCGGGACACCGGGGAGCTGTTTTTT. The variable domain in full, completed from reference TRBV9 and TRBJ2-2, reads DSGVTQTPKHLITATGQRVTLRCSPRSGDLSVYWYQQSLDQGLQFLIQYYNGEERAKGNILERFSAQQFPDLHSELNLSSLELGDSALYFCASRGRGRDTGELFFGEGSRLTVL.

The chain joins TRBV7-3 to TRBJ2-2, with 7 bases matching TRBD2. After removal of 5 bases from V and 5 bases from J, the junction contained 2 bases not matched to a gene. Germline CDR1 reads SGHTA; CDR2 reads FQGTGA. The CDR3 runs 13 residues. Here the CDR3 DNA reads TGTGCCAGCAGCCCCGGGGGGACCGGGGAGCTGTTTTTT. This sequence encodes CASSPGGTGELFF.

The rearrangement uses TRBV19 and TRBJ1-3; the D gene is possibly TRBD1 (6 bases). This CDR3 comprises 15 residues. Per germline, CDR1 LNHDA and CDR2 SQIVND (reference sequence). Trimming took off 4 bases at V and 0 bases at J, with 10 bases between the two ends. The DNA for the CDR3 is TGTGCCAGTAGTACGTGGACAGACTCTGGAAACACCATATATTTT. This sequence encodes CASSTWTDSGNTIYF.

V gene TRBV18 combines with J gene TRBJ1-4, with TRBD1 matching 11 bases. V lost 4 bases, J lost 7 bases, and 2 bases stayed unmatched. CDR3 length: 14 amino acids. Germline lookup yields CDR1 KGHSH and CDR2 LQKENI. DNA of the CDR3: TGTGCCAGCTCACTTGGGACAGGGGGTGAAAAACTGTTTTTT. The encoded protein is CASSLGTGGEKLFF.

The gene calls are TRBV5-1 and TRBJ1-1, with a possible D match to TRBD1 (6 bases). CDR1 is SGHRS, CDR2 YFSETQ, per germline. Trimming removed 4 bases from V and 6 bases from J, with 22 bases in between. CDR3 length equals 16 residues. The CDR3 DNA reads TGCGCCAGCAGCCTTCCCGACGCGGGGGGCTCTTCTGAAGCTTTCTTT. This sequence encodes CASSLPDAGGSSEAFF.

This chain connects TRBV10-2 to TRBJ1-5; no firm D call. This CDR3 comprises 16 residues. V lost 0 bases and J 4 bases, leaving 13 bases between the germline ends. The germline V gene encodes CDR1 WSHSY and CDR2 SAAADI. CDR3 region: CASSESGLSRNQPQHF. CDR3 nucleotide sequence: TGCGCCAGCAGTGAGTCTGGACTGAGCAGGAATCAGCCCCAGCATTTT.

V is TRBV30 and J is TRBJ2-7; D unclear. Germline V gene lookup returns CDR1 GTSNPN and CDR2 SVGIG (reference sequence). The CDR3 consists of 13 residues. The V end lost 2 bases, the J end lost 3 bases, and 11 bases lay between the germline ends. CDR3 sequence reads: CAWSLPSVYEQYF. DNA of the CDR3: TGTGCCTGGAGTCTTCCCTCCGTCTACGAGCAGTACTTC.

This rearrangement joins TRBV2 to TRBJ2-7, with D unclear. Germline CDR1 reads SNHLY; CDR2 reads FYNNEI. V shed 0 bases and J shed 2 bases, with 2 bases lying between them. The CDR3 covers 12 residues. CDR3 sequence reads: CASSEATYEQYF. The CDR3 bases are TGTGCCAGCAGTGAAGCCACCTACGAGCAGTACTTC.

V is TRBV2 and J is TRBJ1-4; 9 bases line up with TRBD1. There are 13 residues in the CDR3. J lost 7 bases, V lost 7 bases, and 4 bases had no gene match. In germline, CDR1 is SNHLY, CDR2 FYNNEI. CDR3 sequence (DNA): TGTGCCAGCAAAGGGGACAGGGTTGAAAAACTGTTTTTT. Protein: CASKGDRVEKLFF. Full variable domain (missing parts from reference TRBV2 and TRBJ1-4): EPEVTQTPSHQVTQMGQEVILRCVPISNHLYFYWYRQILGQKVEFLVSFYNNEISEKSEIFDDQFSVERPDGSNFTLKIRSTKLEDSAMYFCASKGDRVEKLFFGSGTQLSVL.

The chain combines TRBV6-1 with TRBJ1-6; D remains unclear. Trimming shortened V by 1 base and J by 11 bases, and 15 bases separated the two germline ends. The CDR3 consists of 15 residues. Germline CDR1 is MNHNS and CDR2 is SASEGT. CDR3 coding DNA: TGTGCCAGCAGTGAAGAAGACATGACTAGGACACCCCTCCACTTT. It specifies CASSEEDMTRTPLHF.

This clone was observed a handful of times. The chain combines TRBV5-1 with TRBJ1-2; 7 nucleotides agree with TRBD1. V shed 7 bases, J shed 8 bases, and the junction held 14 bases outside the gene matches. The CDR3 sequence is 14 residues long. CDR1 SGHRS and CDR2 YFSETQ come from the germline V gene. The CDR3 DNA is TGCGCCAGCGGGCCGGGACAGCCCGGCTCGGGCTACACCTTC. It translates to CASGPGQPGSGYTF.

The chain is built from TRBV27 and TRBJ2-7, with TRBD1 identical over 8 bases. This CDR3 contains 15 residues. The V segment lost 0 bases and the J segment 5 bases; nucleotides outside the gene matches: 6. From germline, CDR1 is MNHEY and CDR2 SMNVEV (reference sequence). The CDR3 sequence: CASSLSGTGRDEQYF. CDR3 nucleotide sequence: TGTGCCAGCAGTTTATCAGGGACAGGTAGAGACGAGCAGTACTTC.

The chain combines TRBV4-3 with TRBJ1-3, with 8 positions matching TRBD1. With V trimmed by 4 bases and J by 4 bases, 6 bases remained unmatched. Germline assignment: CDR1 LGHNA and CDR2 YSLEER. The CDR3 sequence is 15 residues long. The DNA for the CDR3 is TGCGCCAGCAGCCTCCAACAGGGGGGCGGAAACACCATATATTTT. As protein: CASSLQQGGGNTIYF.

The chain combines TRBV18 with TRBJ2-5, with D possibly matching TRBD1 (6 bases). The J call may be faulty, since TRBJ2-7 better matches the DNA end. The germline gives CDR1 KGHSH, CDR2 LQKENI. This CDR3 is built from 13 residues. For the CDR3, the DNA is TGTGCCAGCTCAACCGGACAGAACTACGAGCAGTACTTC. Protein sequence: CASSTGQNYEQYF.

The chain combines TRBV28 with TRBJ2-7; a possible D gene is TRBD1 (5 bases). The CDR3 totals 16 residues. In germline, CDR1 is MDHEN, CDR2 SYDVKM. V shed 4 bases and J shed 4 bases, with 20 bases lying between them. The CDR3 DNA follows: TGTGCCAGCAGTTCCCGGCAGGGCGTCGACGGGTACGAGCAGTACTTC. Amino acid sequence: CASSSRQGVDGYEQYF.

The rearrangement links TRBV1 to TRBJ1-4. TRBV1 is a pseudogene. There are 13 residues in the CDR3. The chain's CDR3 is CTSNRGGHEKLFF. The CDR3 DNA sequence: TGCACCAGCAACCGGGGGGGGCATGAAAAACTGTTTTTT.

The V call is TRBV5-1, the J call TRBJ1-3, with D possibly matching TRBD1 (5 bases). CDR3 length: 13 amino acids. V lost 4 bases to trimming and J lost 8 bases, with 13 bases between them. CDR1 SGHRS and CDR2 YFSETQ come from the germline V gene. The CDR3 region has the DNA TGCGCCAGCAGCCCCGGGACTGCAGACACCATATATTTT. Translation gives CASSPGTADTIYF.

This rearrangement joins TRBV10-3 to TRBJ1-5, with 7 bases fitting TRBD1. V trimming: 0 bases; J trimming: 4 bases; junction bases outside the gene matches: 6. Germline V CDR1 and CDR2: ENHRY, SYGVKD. This CDR3 is 16 amino acids long. This CDR3 is CAISESTGTLNQPQHF. CDR3 sequence (DNA): TGTGCCATCAGTGAGTCGACAGGGACCTTAAATCAGCCCCAGCATTTT.

This clone has a handful of counts. The chain recombines TRBV30 with TRBJ2-7; D is perhaps TRBD2 (5 bases). The CDR3 has 14 residues. From germline, CDR1 is GTSNPN and CDR2 SVGIG (reference sequence). With 2 bases removed from V and 9 bases from J, the gap between germline ends came to 20 bases. Here the CDR3 reads CAWSPTSFGSAQYF. The CDR3 DNA is TGTGCCTGGAGTCCGACGTCCTTTGGGAGTGCGCAGTACTTC.

The chain combines TRBV19 with TRBJ1-5; D is perhaps TRBD1 (5 bases). The CDR3 spans 13 residues. Trimming removed 5 bases at V and 3 bases at J, with 8 bases between. Germline V CDR1 and CDR2: LNHDA, SQIVND (reference sequence). The CDR3 region is CASSGGLNQPQHF. The CDR3 coding sequence is TGTGCCAGTAGTGGGGGACTCAATCAGCCCCAGCATTTT.

The chain has TRBV5-1 and TRBJ2-3; 7 bases are a match to TRBD1. The germline CDR1 and CDR2 sequences are SGHRS and YFSETQ. V lost 2 bases and J lost 6; bases outside the gene matches: 9. The CDR3 has 15 residues. CDR3 DNA sequence: TGCGCCAGCAGCTTTATAGGACAGGCCTCGGATACGCAGTATTTT. Protein product: CASSFIGQASDTQYF.

This chain connects TRBV6-9 to TRBJ2-4; D perhaps matches TRBD1 (6 bases). The germline V gene encodes CDR1 MNHGY and CDR2 SVAAGI. This CDR3 comprises 13 residues. Trimming took off 6 bases at V and 8 bases at J, with 14 bases between the two ends. The CDR3 DNA is TGTGCCAGCAGGGGTCAGGGGTTGGACATTCAGTACTTC. Translation gives CASRGQGLDIQYF.

CDR3 DNA: TGTGCCAGCACAGTCCTCAATGAGCAGTTCTTC. Protein sequence: CASTVLNEQFF. This rearrangement joins TRBV2 to TRBJ2-1; D remains ambiguous. This CDR3 spans 11 amino acids. Germline V gene lookup returns CDR1 SNHLY and CDR2 FYNNEI. V was shortened by 7 bases and J by 6 bases, with 7 bases between the two germline ends.